The 27 T cell receptor beta chains reported below all come from one sample, sequenced in a study of low-dose radiotherapy and immunotherapy resistance in tumors (dated by TCRdb to between 2021 and 2023). This specimen's time point label, per the study, means: after trial treatment. The treatment or condition tag for this specimen amounts to: LDRT plus nivolumab, ipilimumab, low-dose cyclophosphamide and aspirin (RACIN trial). Sequenced using an Illumina HiSeq 2500. First-strand cDNA was synthesized using Superscript III and a set of TRAV- and TRBV-specific primers, so that both TCRalpha and TCRbeta chains were covered. TCRs were amplified with Phusion for around 20 PCR cycles, with a constant-region primer paired with the adapter attached to the V primers. Clones were called with MiXCR by TCRdb after fastp trimmed the public reads at Q25, and only in-frame beta chains were retained. For every CDR3 protein sequence, its rows merge into one entry that carries the most common genes and DNA. The sample has around 80,000 distinct CDR3 sequences on record, 15% to 20% of them singletons. The top ten clones comprise 1.4% to 1.5% of the sample.

The sequences come from PBMCs, collected after low-dose radiotherapy plus immunotherapy. All receptors come from a male donor with prostate cancer.

This clonotype was seen ten or more times. This chain connects TRBV29-1 to TRBJ2-1; 13 bases are a match to TRBD2. V was pared by 4 bases and J by 7 bases, with 1 base of the junction left unmatched. CDR3 length: 13 amino acids. Germline V gene sequence: CDR1 SQVTM, CDR2 ANQGSEA. In DNA, the CDR3 is TGCAGCGTTGGGACTAGCGGGAGAAATGAGCAGTTCTTC. It yields the protein CSVGTSGRNEQFF.

This clonotype was seen a few times. The chain is built from TRBV4-3 and TRBJ2-3; a possible D gene is TRBD1 (5 bases). The CDR3 loop spans 13 amino acids. Germline V gives CDR1 LGHNA, CDR2 YSLEER. The V end lost 0 bases, the J end lost 5 bases, and 6 bases lay between the germline ends. The CDR3 DNA follows: TGCGCCAGCAGCCAAGATAGGGGAGATACGCAGTATTTT. Amino acid sequence: CASSQDRGDTQYF.

This clonotype was detected a few times. The chain carries TRBV12-3 or TRBV12-4 and TRBJ2-1; 11 bases align to TRBD2. There are 15 residues in the CDR3. Trimming removed 6 bases from V and 5 bases from J; junction bases left unmatched: 6. CDR3 in DNA: TGTGCCAGCAGGCTCACTAGCGGGAGCGACAATGAGCAGTTCTTC. Translation gives CASRLTSGSDNEQFF.

The sample holds many counts of this clonotype. V and J are TRBV29-1 and TRBJ2-3, with 8 nucleotides matching TRBD2. The CDR3 extends over 15 amino acids. Germline lookup yields CDR1 SQVTM and CDR2 ANQGSEA. V lost 6 bases, J lost 2 bases, and 10 bases stayed unmatched. The CDR3 region is CSVRGGSGTTDTQYF. The DNA for the CDR3 is TGCAGCGTCCGGGGGGGTAGCGGGACCACAGATACGCAGTATTTT.

V usage is TRBV7-2 and J usage is TRBJ2-7, with 14 bases matching TRBD2. The CDR3 is 16 amino acids. The germline V gene has CDR1 SGHTA and CDR2 FQGNSA. The junction had 9 bases not matched to a gene; V was cut back by 5 bases and J by 6 bases. The chain's CDR3 is CASSIGTSGRLSEQYF. The CDR3 DNA sequence: TGTGCCAGCAGCATTGGGACTAGCGGGAGATTAAGCGAGCAGTACTTC.

This clonotype showed up many times. This chain connects TRBV5-8 to TRBJ2-2; the match to TRBD1 covers 11 bases. The CDR3 sequence is 18 residues long. Germline loops: CDR1 SGHTS, CDR2 YDEGEE. V dropped 4 bases and J dropped 0; count of bases not matched to a gene: 8. CDR3 bases: TGTGCCAGCAGCATACGGACAGGGGGCCGAGCGAACACCGGGGAGCTGTTTTTT. This gives the protein CASSIRTGGRANTGELFF.

This clonotype was counted at least ten times. This chain joins TRBV19 and TRBJ1-5; a weak D match, TRBD1 (5 bases). The CDR3 has 15 amino acids. Germline assignment: CDR1 LNHDA and CDR2 SQIVND (reference sequence). V lost 5 bases and J lost 5, with 16 bases in between. The CDR3 loop reads CASSPQGREDQPQHF. In nucleotides, the CDR3 is TGTGCCAGTAGTCCCCAGGGCAGGGAGGATCAGCCCCAGCATTTT.

This clonotype was detected ten times or more. V gene TRBV6-8 combines with J gene TRBJ2-1; 12 nucleotides line up with TRBD2. From germline, CDR1 is MNHGY and CDR2 SAAAGT. V was pared by 6 bases and J by 6 bases, with 6 bases of the junction left unmatched. The CDR3 is 15 amino acids. CDR3 sequence (DNA): TGTGCCAGCAGGCTAGCGGGAGGGCCCGTCAATGAGCAGTTCTTC. Encoded protein: CASRLAGGPVNEQFF.

At least ten counts were recorded for this clonotype. The J gene is TRBJ1-5, the V gene TRBV25-1; 9 positions agree with TRBD1. Germline V gene lookup returns CDR1 MGHDK and CDR2 SYGVNS. The V segment lost 7 bases and the J segment 4 bases; nucleotides outside the gene matches: 2. CDR3 length: 13 residues. The CDR3 DNA is TGTGCCAGCAAGGGACAGGGAAATCAGCCCCAGCATTTT. Translating it yields CASKGQGNQPQHF.

This clonotype was picked up many times. The V call is TRBV30, the J call TRBJ1-3; no clear D gene. The V end was cut by 2 bases, the J end by 4 bases, with 9 bases between. The germline V gene has CDR1 GTSNPN and CDR2 SVGIG (reference sequence). This CDR3 is built from 13 residues. The CDR3 DNA follows: TGTGCCTGGAGTATCCCCAAGGGAAACACCATATATTTT. Translated, it gives CAWSIPKGNTIYF.

This clonotype was picked up many times. The chain recombines TRBV10-3 with TRBJ2-7, with TRBD2 matching over 11 bases. CDR3 size: 19 residues. Germline V lookup: CDR1 ENHRY, CDR2 SYGVKD. V lost 3 bases and J lost 1; bases outside the gene matches: 14. The CDR3 DNA is TGTGCCATCAGTGACTTAAAAACGACCGGGACTAGCGGTTCCTACGAGCAGTACTTC. Its translation is CAISDLKTTGTSGSYEQYF.

On this clonotype itself: With a much larger clone just one base away, this may be a read error. The V gene is TRBV6-1, the J gene TRBJ2-6; D may be TRBD2 (5 bases). The CDR3 has 14 amino acids. CDR1 and CDR2 from the germline V gene are MNHNS and SASEGT. Trimming left V 7 bases short and J 3 bases short, with 10 bases between. CDR3 nucleotide sequence: TGTGCCAGCATGCCGGGATTTGGGGCCAACGTCCTGACTTTC. It codes for CASMPGFGANVLTF.

This rearrangement joins TRBV4-2 to TRBJ2-2; the D is unclear. Germline assignment: CDR1 LGHNA and CDR2 YNFKEQ. V was trimmed by 1 base and J by 10 bases, leaving 4 bases between them. The CDR3 spans 11 residues. CDR3 sequence: CASSQGLELFF. For the CDR3, the DNA is TGTGCCAGCAGCCAAGGCTTGGAGCTGTTTTTT.

In the case of this clonotype: This may be a read error, as it is one base from a much larger clone. The CDR3 nucleotides read TGTGCCAGCAGTGACCGACCACAGGGGGCGGGCACAGATACGCAGTATTTT. Translation: CASSDRPQGAGTDTQYF. This rearrangement joins TRBV28 to TRBJ2-3, with TRBD1 identical over 9 bases. Germline V CDR1 and CDR2: MDHEN, SYDVKM. With V trimmed by 5 bases and J by 1 base, 10 bases remained unmatched. The length of the CDR3 is 17 residues. Supplemented by reference TRBV28 and TRBJ2-3, the full variable domain reads DVKVTQSSRYLVKRTGEKVFLECVQDMDHENMFWYRQDPGLGLRLIYFSYDVKMKEKGDIPEGYSVSREKKERFSLILESASTNQTSMYLCASSDRPQGAGTDTQYFGPGTRLTVL.

This clonotype was recorded many times. The gene calls are TRBV7-2 and TRBJ2-7; 9 bases fit TRBD2. CDR1 is SGHTA and CDR2 is FQGNSA in the germline V gene. CDR3 size: 14 residues. The junction had 5 bases not matched to a gene; V was cut back by 2 bases and J by 6 bases. Here the CDR3 reads CASSLPSGILEQYF. The CDR3 nucleotides are TGTGCCAGCAGCTTACCTAGCGGGATCCTCGAGCAGTACTTC.

This clonotype appeared many times. The chain couples TRBV4-3 to TRBJ2-4, with TRBD2 matching 7 bases. The CDR3 has 16 amino acids. Germline V lookup: CDR1 LGHNA, CDR2 YSLEER. V dropped 0 bases and J dropped 6; count of bases not matched to a gene: 8. The CDR3 here is CASSQEGGSGVNIQYF. The CDR3 region has the DNA TGCGCCAGCAGCCAAGAAGGCGGGAGCGGTGTAAACATTCAGTACTTC.

There are many counts of this clonotype. This rearrangement joins TRBV4-1 to TRBJ2-2; 8 bases map to TRBD2. Germline CDR1 is MGHRA and CDR2 is YSYEKL. Trimming cost V 0 bases and J 6 bases; bases outside gene matches: 9. This CDR3 has 17 amino acids. The CDR3 DNA sequence: TGCGCCAGCAGCCAAGATCCCAGCGGGAGTACGGCCGGGGAGCTGTTTTTT. Encoded protein: CASSQDPSGSTAGELFF.

This clonotype was detected ten times or more. The genes are TRBV7-8 and TRBJ2-7; 10 positions agree with TRBD2. V lost 4 bases, J lost 4 bases, and 7 bases stayed unmatched. This CDR3 spans 15 amino acids. The V gene's germline CDR1 is SGHVS and CDR2 FQNEAQ. In DNA, the CDR3 is TGTGCCAGCAGCTCCGGGACTAGCGCCTCATACGAGCAGTACTTC. Translation: CASSSGTSASYEQYF.

The V and J genes are TRBV6-2 or TRBV6-3 and TRBJ2-7; TRBD1 agrees at 10 bases. The CDR3 has 16 amino acids. The ends lost 3 bases at V and 3 bases at J; junction bases unmatched: 8. The V gene's germline CDR1 is MNHEY and CDR2 SVGEGT. The CDR3 region has the DNA TGTGCCAGCAGTTATTTTGCCGGGACAGGGGACTACGAGCAGTACTTC. It is translated as CASSYFAGTGDYEQYF.

This clonotype was counted ten times or more. The rearrangement links TRBV30 to TRBJ2-5, with D unresolved. CDR1 GTSNPN and CDR2 SVGIG come from the germline V gene (reference sequence). Trimming took off 2 bases at V and 5 bases at J, with 12 bases between the two ends. This CDR3 region has 13 residues. The CDR3 is CAWSFQSVETQYF. The CDR3 bases are TGTGCCTGGAGTTTCCAGAGCGTGGAGACCCAGTACTTC.

There are many counts of this clonotype. V and J are TRBV30 and TRBJ1-2; 8 bases fit TRBD1. The trim removed 5 bases at V and 8 bases at J, leaving 13 bases unmatched. The CDR3 length is 14 residues. Germline V gene lookup returns CDR1 GTSNPN and CDR2 SVGIG (reference sequence). The CDR3: CAWGLSGTGLGYTF. The CDR3 DNA follows: TGTGCCTGGGGGTTATCCGGGACAGGTCTCGGCTACACCTTC.

This clonotype was observed a handful of times. This chain connects TRBV7-2 to TRBJ1-4; TRBD1 matches at 7 bases. Germline trimming cut 1 base from V and 5 bases from J; bases unmatched to any gene: 10. The CDR3 contains 17 residues. Germline V gene lookup returns CDR1 SGHTA and CDR2 FQGNSA. The CDR3 coding sequence is TGTGCCAGCAGCTTAGGGAGGGGACAGACGCTAAATGAAAAACTGTTTTTT. It codes for CASSLGRGQTLNEKLFF.

This clonotype was detected many times. The chain couples TRBV28 to TRBJ2-7; either TRBD1 or TRBD2 may fit D (5 bases each). Germline assignment: CDR1 MDHEN and CDR2 SYDVKM. The CDR3 length is 15 residues. Trimming took 5 bases from V and 0 from J, leaving 14 bases between them. In DNA form, the CDR3 reads TGTGCCAGCAGTCCGGGACCTATGAGCTCCTACGAGCAGTACTTC. Protein sequence: CASSPGPMSSYEQYF.

The sample holds many counts of this clonotype. V and J are TRBV14 and TRBJ1-2; no definite D call. V was shortened by 0 bases and J by 4 bases, with 15 bases between the two germline ends. Germline V lookup: CDR1 SGHDN, CDR2 FVKESK. The CDR3 has 16 amino acids. The CDR3 protein is CASSQEGGFRLYGYTF. The DNA for the CDR3 is TGTGCCAGCAGCCAAGAGGGAGGGTTTCGCCTCTATGGCTACACCTTC.

V usage is TRBV28 and J usage is TRBJ1-6, with D uncertain. Germline V lookup: CDR1 MDHEN, CDR2 SYDVKM. V was cut by 6 bases and J by 13 bases, with 10 bases left in between. CDR3 length equals 11 residues. CDR3 bases: TGTGCCAGCAGCTCGAAGGTTCCCCTCCACTTT. Amino acid sequence: CASSSKVPLHF.

This clonotype was seen repeatedly, ten times or more. V usage is TRBV7-2 and J usage is TRBJ1-5; D is unresolved. CDR3 length: 15 amino acids. The V gene's germline CDR1 is SGHTA and CDR2 FQGNSA. Trimming took off 8 bases at V and 0 bases at J, with 14 bases between the two ends. CDR3: CASGEQALSNQPQHF. In DNA form, the CDR3 reads TGTGCCAGCGGGGAGCAAGCTCTTAGCAATCAGCCCCAGCATTTT.

This clonotype was detected only a few times. A clone one base away is much larger, so this may be a read error. The chain is built from TRBV7-9 and TRBJ2-2; tentatively, D is TRBD1 or TRBD2 (5 bases each). Per the germline V gene, CDR1 is SEHNR and CDR2 is FQNEAQ (reference sequence). The CDR3 totals 14 residues. The chain's CDR3 is CASSFRDHTGELLF. For the CDR3, the DNA is TGTGCCAGCAGTTTCCGGGACCACACCGGGGAGCTGCTTTTT.